This TCR beta chain was profiled in a study of cytomegalovirus exposure and HLA in healthy donors. Study details: In a later analysis, the 120 or so validation repertoires were reported to have used the same platform as the 650 to 800 first-cohort repertoires. Whole-study findings and limits: First-cohort TCR clusters were later found to tend to co-occur in the 90 to 150 validation repertoires.

Germline loops: CDR1 SGHRS, CDR2 YFSETQ. The CDR3 length is 12 residues. V lost 2 bases, J lost 4 bases, and 6 bases lay in between. Worth noting for this clone: The target antigen is unknown.

Measured with immunoSEQ multiplex PCR; TCRdb has only the in-frame clones, and not every one. The sample includes 300,000 to 400,000 clones, 86% of them seen just once. The sample was PBMCs. J is TRBJ2-5 and V is TRBV5-1; D not certain. This clonotype was sampled from a woman aged 18-29 years in good health and CMV-seronegative. CDR3 in amino acids: CASSFRRETQYF. CDR3 sequence (DNA): TGCGCCAGCAGCTTCCGGAGAGAGACCCAGTACTTC.